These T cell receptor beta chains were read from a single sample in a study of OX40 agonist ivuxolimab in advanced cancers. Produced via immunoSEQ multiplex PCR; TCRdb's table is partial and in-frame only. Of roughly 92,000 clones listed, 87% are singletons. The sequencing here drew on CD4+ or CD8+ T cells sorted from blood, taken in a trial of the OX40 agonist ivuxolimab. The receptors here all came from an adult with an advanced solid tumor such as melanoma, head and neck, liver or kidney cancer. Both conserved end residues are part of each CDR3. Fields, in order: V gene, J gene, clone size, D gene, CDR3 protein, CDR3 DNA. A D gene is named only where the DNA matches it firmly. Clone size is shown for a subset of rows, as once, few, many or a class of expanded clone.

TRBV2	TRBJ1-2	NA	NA	CASSPDKNYGYTF	TGTGCCAGCAGTCCGGACAAGAACTATGGCTACACCTTC
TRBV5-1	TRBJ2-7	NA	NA	CASSPLGGTGEQYF	TGCGCCAGCAGCCCCCTGGGGGGGACAGGCGAGCAGTACTTC
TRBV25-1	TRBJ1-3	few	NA	CASRQTSGNTIYF	TGTGCCAGCAGACAAACCTCTGGAAACACCATATATTTT
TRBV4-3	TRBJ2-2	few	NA	CASSPNLPGHLTLRTGELFF	TGCGCCAGCAGCCCGAACCTCCCGGGACACCTAACCTTGAGGACCGGGGAGCTGTTTTTT
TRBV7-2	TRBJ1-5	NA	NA	CASSFDGQISQPQHF	TGTGCCAGCAGCTTCGATGGACAGATAAGTCAGCCCCAGCATTTT
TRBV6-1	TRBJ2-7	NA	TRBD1	CASKAGTDYEQYF	TGTGCCAGCAAAGCCGGGACAGACTACGAGCAGTACTTC
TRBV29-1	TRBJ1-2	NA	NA	CSAQDQNYGYTF	TGCAGCGCCCAAGATCAGAACTATGGCTACACCTTC
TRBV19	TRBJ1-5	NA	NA	CASSLNLGVGPRTSGNQPQHF	TGTGCCAGTAGTCTCAATCTCGGGGTCGGACCGCGGACATCGGGCAATCAGCCCCAGCATTTT
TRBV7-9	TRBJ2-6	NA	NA	CASSLGGSGANVLTF	TGTGCCAGCAGCTTAGGGGGGTCAGGGGCCAACGTCCTGACTTTC
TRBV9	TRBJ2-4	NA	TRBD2	CASSVGTSGGPNIQYF	TGTGCCAGCAGCGTAGGGACTAGCGGGGGGCCGAACATTCAGTACTTC
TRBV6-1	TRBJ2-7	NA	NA	CASSALAGQGVFEQYF	TGTGCCAGCAGTGCACTGGCGGGGCAGGGGGTCTTCGAGCAGTACTTC
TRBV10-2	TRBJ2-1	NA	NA	CASTRRNEQFF	TGCGCCAGCACCCGTAGAAATGAGCAGTTCTTC
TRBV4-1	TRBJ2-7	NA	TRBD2	CASSLSPRAGDSYEQYF	TGCGCCAGCAGCCTTTCCCCCCGAGCGGGAGACTCCTACGAGCAGTACTTC
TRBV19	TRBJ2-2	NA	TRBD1	CASSITGQGSPGELFF	TGTGCCAGTAGTATCACGGGACAGGGATCCCCCGGGGAGCTGTTTTTT
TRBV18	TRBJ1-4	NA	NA	CASSPGRTNEKLFF	TGTGCCAGTTCGCCGGGACGGACGAATGAAAAACTGTTTTTT
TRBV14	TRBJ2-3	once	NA	CASSQDEASYQYF	TGTGCCAGCAGCCAAGATGAGGCTAGCTATCAGTATTTT
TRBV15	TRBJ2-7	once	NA	CATSAKQYYEQYF	TGTGCCACCAGCGCGAAACAGTACTACGAGCAGTACTTC
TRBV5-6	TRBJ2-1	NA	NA	CASRLGGLGHEQFF	TGTGCCAGCAGACTGGGGGGGCTAGGGCATGAGCAGTTCTTC
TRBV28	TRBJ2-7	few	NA	CASSPGDLSRLYYEQYF	TGTGCCAGCAGCCCAGGGGATTTAAGTAGGCTCTACTACGAGCAGTACTTC
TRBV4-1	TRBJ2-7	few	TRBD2	CASSQEGSGRRTYEQYF	TGCGCCAGCAGCCAAGAGGGAAGCGGGAGGAGGACCTACGAGCAGTACTTC
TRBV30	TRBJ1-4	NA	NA	CASGTGYEKLFF	TGTGCCTCAGGGACGGGTTATGAAAAACTGTTTTTT
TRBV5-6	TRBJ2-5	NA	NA	CASSYYVGGGETQYF	TGTGCCAGCAGCTACTACGTAGGAGGTGGGGAGACCCAGTACTTC
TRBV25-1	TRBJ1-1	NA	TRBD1	CASSPGTGEAFF	TGTGCCAGCAGTCCCGGGACAGGGGAAGCTTTCTTT
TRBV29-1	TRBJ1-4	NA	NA	CSVLPGETNEKLFF	TGCAGCGTCCTCCCGGGGGAAACTAATGAAAAACTGTTTTTT
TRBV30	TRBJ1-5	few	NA	CAWREPDNHSNQPQHF	TGTGCCTGGAGGGAACCGGACAACCATAGCAATCAGCCCCAGCATTTT
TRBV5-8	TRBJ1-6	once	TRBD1	CASSLGQGGNSPLHF	TGTGCCAGCAGCTTGGGACAGGGCGGAAATTCACCCCTCCACTTT
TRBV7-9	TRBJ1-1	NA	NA	CASRSNAATEAFF	TGTGCCAGCAGAAGTAACGCGGCCACTGAAGCTTTCTTT
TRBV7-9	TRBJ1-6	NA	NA	CASSSDSYNSPLHF	TGTGCCAGCAGCTCAGACAGCTATAATTCACCCCTCCACTTT
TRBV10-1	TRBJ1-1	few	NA	CASSEARSGGSTEAFF	TGCGCCAGCAGTGAGGCACGGAGCGGAGGGAGCACTGAAGCTTTCTTT
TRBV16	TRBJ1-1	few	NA	CASSQSNTKNTEAFF	TGTGCCAGCAGCCAATCGAACACGAAGAACACTGAAGCTTTCTTT
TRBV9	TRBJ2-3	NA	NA	CASSVAGLTADTQYF	TGTGCCAGCAGCGTAGCGGGACTGACTGCAGATACGCAGTATTTT
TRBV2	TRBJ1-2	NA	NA	CASSGNGQYGYTF	TGTGCCAGCAGTGGGAATGGACAGTACGGCTACACCTTC
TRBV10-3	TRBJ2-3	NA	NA	CAISGRGQGVTDTQYF	TGTGCCATCAGTGGAAGAGGGCAGGGTGTGACAGATACGCAGTATTTT
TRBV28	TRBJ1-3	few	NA	CASRGEGNTIYF	TGTGCCAGCAGGGGGGAGGGAAACACCATATATTTT
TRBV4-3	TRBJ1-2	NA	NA	CASSQRAGYGYTF	TGCGCCAGCAGCCAACGGGCAGGCTATGGCTACACCTTC
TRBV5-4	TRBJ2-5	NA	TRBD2	CASQAGEIRETQYF	TGTGCCAGCCAAGCGGGGGAGATCCGAGAGACCCAGTACTTC
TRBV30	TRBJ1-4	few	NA	CAWSRNANEKLFF	TGTGCCTGGAGTCGTAACGCAAATGAAAAACTGTTTTTT
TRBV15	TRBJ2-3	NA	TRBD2	CATSREAGQDVAGGRDTQYF	TGTGCCACCAGCAGGGAGGCCGGCCAGGACGTGGCGGGGGGGCGGGATACGCAGTATTTT
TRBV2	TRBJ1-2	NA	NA	CASRVTRDGYTF	TGTGCCAGTAGGGTTACTAGAGATGGCTACACCTTC
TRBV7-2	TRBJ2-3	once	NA	CASSLADTQYF	TGTGCCAGCAGCTTAGCAGATACGCAGTATTTT